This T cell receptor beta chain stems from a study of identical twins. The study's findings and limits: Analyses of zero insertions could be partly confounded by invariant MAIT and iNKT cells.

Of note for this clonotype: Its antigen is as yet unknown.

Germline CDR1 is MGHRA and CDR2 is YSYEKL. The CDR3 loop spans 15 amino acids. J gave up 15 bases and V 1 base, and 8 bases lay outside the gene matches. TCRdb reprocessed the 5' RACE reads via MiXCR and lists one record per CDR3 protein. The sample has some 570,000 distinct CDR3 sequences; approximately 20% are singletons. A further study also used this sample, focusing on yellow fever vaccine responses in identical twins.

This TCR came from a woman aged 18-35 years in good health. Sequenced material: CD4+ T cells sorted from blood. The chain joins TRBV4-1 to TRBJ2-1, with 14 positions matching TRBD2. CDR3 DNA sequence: TGCGCCAGCAGCCAAGGGGGGACTAGCGGGAGTCTAGGGTTCTTC. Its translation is CASSQGGTSGSLGFF.